This T cell receptor beta chain was profiled in a study of T cells in Graves' hyperthyroidism and ophthalmopathy (dated by TCRdb to between 2018 and 2021). A note on the overall study: Peripheral blood was collected at initial diagnosis, before any treatment. The 100 or so discovery patients were randomly split 7:3 into training and test sets. The study also compared thyroid tissue and blood T-cell repertoires from about six Graves' hyperthyroidism patients. After sampling, hyperthyroidism patients received methimazole starting at 30 mg daily, and ophthalmopathy patients received high-dose intravenous methylprednisolone. Whether ophthalmopathy could be predicted prospectively was tested in an independent validation cohort made up of roughly 19 hyperthyroidism patients plus 17 patients who later progressed to ophthalmopathy. TCR Vbeta CDR3 sequencing of 120 to 150 peripheral blood samples (43 ophthalmopathy, 75 to 85 hyperthyroidism and roughly 17 progressor patients) is reported in the paper. A discovery cohort of about a hundred patients, roughly 45 with Graves' ophthalmopathy and fewer than 65 with stable Graves' hyperthyroidism, was used to find distinguishing TCR V-J signatures.

Stable Graves' hyperthyroidism was defined as no progression to ophthalmopathy during 18 months of follow-up. Hyperthyroidism patients were newly diagnosed, had a disease duration of under 2 months, and were aged 18 to 65 years. Any patient with an uncontrolled infection, another autoimmune disease, pregnancy or lactation was excluded. Diagnoses were established on the basis of clinical symptoms, serum thyroxine and TRAb, thyroid ultrasound, and orbital computed tomography. Ficoll-Paque density gradient centrifugation was used to isolate PBMCs from approximately 10 ml of fresh peripheral blood. Total RNA was extracted using Trizol reagent, and RNA quality was assessed on an Agilent 2100 Bioanalyzer. General conclusions and limits of the study: In validation, the model predicted progression to ophthalmopathy with approximately 69% sensitivity and less than 75% specificity, a median of about six months before onset. No statistical method was used to set the sample size in advance, and investigators knew the group allocation. Most expanded thyroid clonotypes (frequency above 0.001) were also found in blood, which suggests that blood repertoires may mirror thyroid immune responses. Ophthalmopathy was separated from stable hyperthyroidism by a 13 V-J signature model, with around 90% sensitivity and approximately 84% specificity obtained in cross-validation and 80%/75% obtained in testing.

TCR beta CDR3 regions were amplified from RNA transcripts. The first round of RT-PCR for the TCR CDR3 was performed with the HTBI primer set and the Qiagen OneStep RT-PCR kit. The libraries were constructed in a second round of multiplex PCR and then size-selected and purified. Paired-end sequencing of the libraries was performed with 100 bp reads on an Illumina HiSeq2000. The paper's data handling went like this. Raw data were processed with SOAPnuke, discarding reads with adapters, uncalled bases, mean Phred below 15, or no exact constant-primer or identifier match. COPE v1.2.5 was used to merge high-quality paired reads, and clonotypes were defined as unique nucleotide sequences. MiTCR v1.1 was used to align clonotypes to the IMGT TRBV, TRBD and TRBJ reference segments. Only V-J combinations with frequency above 0.0001, covering 99.2% of repertoires, were analysed. The TCS score was defined as F50 (clonal expansion) divided by E x V (chaos), with BLOSUM62-based TCRdist calculated between CDR3 peptides within each V-J. Welch's t-statistics and random forest reduced 500 to 550 V-J features to fewer than 15, which were used in a naive Bayes classifier (R e1071). In TCRdb, the public reads were trimmed at Q25 with fastp and aligned with MiXCR, with productive beta chains retained. Rows are combined by CDR3 protein, so each entry shows the most common genes and DNA. The V and J calls follow TCRdb's processing rather than the paper's. A total of approximately 740,000 distinct CDR3 sequences appear in this sample, approximately 15% of them only once. The ten largest clones represent about a tenth of the sample.

Worth noting for this clonotype: Its target antigen remains unknown. No much larger clone is present one base from it, and per-base qualities are unavailable.

V is shortened by 5 bases, J by 3 bases, and the region joining them spans 17 bases. The germline V gene (reference sequence) supplies CDR1 SEHNR and CDR2 FQNEAQ. Spanning cysteine to phenylalanine, the CDR3 consists of 15 amino acids. Only the CDR3 portion is preserved as DNA: 45 bases, with reading frame beginning at the first base. The receptor's source is a woman younger than 35 with Graves' hyperthyroidism. The V gene is TRBV7-9 and the J gene is TRBJ2-7; the D segment cannot be called with confidence. Sequencing input: blood. The encoded CDR3 is CASSTNGYHHYEQYF. The DNA is as follows: TGTGCCAGCAGCACTAACGGATACCACCACTACGAGCAGTACTTC.